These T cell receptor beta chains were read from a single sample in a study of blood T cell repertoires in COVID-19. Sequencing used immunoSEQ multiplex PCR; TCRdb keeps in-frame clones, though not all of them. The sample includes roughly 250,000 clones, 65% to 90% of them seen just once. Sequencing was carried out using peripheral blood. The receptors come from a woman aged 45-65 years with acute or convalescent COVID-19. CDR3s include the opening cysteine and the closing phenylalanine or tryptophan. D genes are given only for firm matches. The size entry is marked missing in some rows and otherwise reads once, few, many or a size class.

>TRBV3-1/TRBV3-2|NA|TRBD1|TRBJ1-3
CASSQRTGAGNTIYF
TGTGCCAGCAGCCAACGGACAGGGGCTGGAAACACCATATATTTT
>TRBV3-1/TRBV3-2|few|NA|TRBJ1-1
CASSPGDTEAFF
TGTGCCAGCAGTCCAGGGGACACTGAAGCTTTCTTT
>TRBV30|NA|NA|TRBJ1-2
CAWSRGSGYTF
TGTGCCTGGAGCAGGGGTAGTGGCTACACCTTC
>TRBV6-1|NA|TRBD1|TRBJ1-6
CASSDQPGQGNSPLHF
TGTGCCAGCAGTGACCAGCCGGGACAGGGGAATTCACCCCTCCACTTT
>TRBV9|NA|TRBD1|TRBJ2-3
CASSARQGLTDTQYF
TGTGCCAGCAGCGCGCGACAGGGTTTGACGGATACGCAGTATTTT
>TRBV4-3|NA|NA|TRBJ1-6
CASSQEVGVGTPLHF
TGCGCCAGCAGCCAAGAAGTCGGGGTAGGGACACCCCTCCACTTT
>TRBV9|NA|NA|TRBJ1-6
CASSVGYSNSPLHF
TGTGCCAGCAGCGTAGGGTATAGTAATTCACCCCTCCACTTT
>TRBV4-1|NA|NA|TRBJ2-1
CASSLLFGASYNEQFF
TGCGCCAGCAGCCTCCTCTTTGGGGCCTCCTACAATGAGCAGTTCTTC
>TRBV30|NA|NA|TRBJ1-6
CAWTRSYNSPLHF
TGTGCCTGGACCAGGTCCTATAATTCACCCCTCCACTTT
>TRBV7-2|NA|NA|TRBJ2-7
CASSRSITTSYEQYF
TGTGCCAGCAGCCGCTCGATTACGACTTCCTACGAGCAGTACTTC
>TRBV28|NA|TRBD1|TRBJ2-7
CASSRTYKPQGAGQSEQYF
TGTGCCAGCAGTCGGACTTATAAACCACAGGGGGCCGGCCAGAGCGAGCAGTACTTC
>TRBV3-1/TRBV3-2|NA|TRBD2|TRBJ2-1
CASSQVSGRAIDEQFF
TGTGCCAGCAGCCAAGTCAGCGGGAGGGCCATCGATGAGCAGTTCTTC
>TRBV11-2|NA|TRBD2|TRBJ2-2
CASSISGGFTGELFF
TGTGCCAGCAGCATCTCCGGGGGGTTCACCGGGGAGCTGTTTTTT
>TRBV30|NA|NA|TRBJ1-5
CAWSEQSNQPQHF
TGTGCCTGGAGTGAACAGAGCAATCAGCCCCAGCATTTT
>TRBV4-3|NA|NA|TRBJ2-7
CASSQEQRVREQYF
TGCGCCAGCAGCCAAGAACAGCGGGTCAGGGAGCAGTACTTC
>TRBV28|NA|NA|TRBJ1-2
CASRSNDATGSYGYTF
TGTGCCAGCAGATCCAACGATGCTACAGGGAGCTATGGCTACACCTTC
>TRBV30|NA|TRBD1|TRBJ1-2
CACQGVDYGYTF
TGTGCCTGTCAGGGGGTAGACTATGGCTACACCTTC
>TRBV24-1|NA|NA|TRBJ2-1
CATSEVAGNEQFF
TGTGCCACCAGTGAGGTTGCGGGTAATGAGCAGTTCTTC